One and the same sample provided the 10 T cell receptor beta chains below, sequenced in a study of CD8+CD57+ T cells in acquired aplastic anemia. The TCR beta profiling, which covered VDJ combination and CDR3 sequence, was carried out using genomic DNA as the template. TCRdb called the reads again in MiXCR, with one record for every CDR3 protein. The sample shows more than 150,000 distinct CDR3 sequences, approximately 49% of them seen only once. Sequencing was performed on sorted CD4+, CD8+, or CD8+CD57+ T cells (not recorded which) from PBMCs. These receptors came from a human donor in good health.

This clonotype was detected many times. The CDR3 nucleotides are TGTGCCAGTAGTTGGACTAGCGGGAGGAACCAGGTTAGCTCTGGGGCCAACGTCCTGACTTTC. Its protein is CASSWTSGRNQVSSGANVLTF. The chain joins TRBV19 to TRBJ2-6, with 14 bases lining up with TRBD2. CDR1 and CDR2 from the germline V gene are LNHDA and SQIVND (reference sequence). The junction had 12 bases not matched to a gene; V was cut back by 5 bases and J by 0 bases. This CDR3 has 21 residues. The complete variable domain, with remaining parts taken from reference TRBV19 and TRBJ2-6, reads DGGITQSPKYLFRKEGQNVTLSCEQNLNHDAMYWYRQDPGQGLRLIYYSQIVNDFQKGDIAEGYSVSREKKESFPLTVTSAQKNPTAFYLCASSWTSGRNQVSSGANVLTFGAGSRLTVL.

The chain couples TRBV7-3 to TRBJ2-5, with D maybe TRBD2 (7 bases). Trimming stripped 1 base from V and 1 base from J, with 13 bases between. Germline V gives CDR1 SGHTA, CDR2 FQGTGA. The CDR3 has 16 amino acids. In DNA, the CDR3 is TGTGCCAGCAGCTTAAGAGGGGGGGATATCCAAGAGACCCAGTACTTC. Translated, it gives CASSLRGGDIQETQYF.

This chain joins TRBV2 and TRBJ2-5; possibly TRBD2 for D (6 bases). V lost 6 bases, J lost 0 bases, and 11 bases lay in between. The CDR3 loop spans 14 amino acids. Germline V gene sequence: CDR1 SNHLY, CDR2 FYNNEI. The CDR3 DNA follows: TGTGCCAGCAGGGGGGGTCAGTACCAAGAGACCCAGTACTTC. It specifies CASRGGQYQETQYF.

This chain links TRBV19 with TRBJ2-3; D uncertain. Germline V gene lookup returns CDR1 LNHDA and CDR2 SQIVND (reference sequence). This CDR3 has 14 amino acids. With 2 bases removed from V and 4 bases from J, the gap between germline ends came to 10 bases. CDR3: CASSIMPGSDTQYF. In DNA, the CDR3 is TGTGCCAGTAGTATAATGCCAGGCTCAGATACGCAGTATTTT.

There are many counts of this clonotype. The chain recombines TRBV2 with TRBJ1-1; TRBD1 matches at 7 bases. This CDR3 is 14 amino acids long. CDR1 and CDR2 (germline): SNHLY, FYNNEI. The ends lost 4 bases at V and 0 bases at J; junction bases unmatched: 2. The CDR3 DNA is TGTGCCAGCAGTGCGGGACAGTTGAACACTGAAGCTTTCTTT. It codes for CASSAGQLNTEAFF.

In this sample, this clonotype turned up many times. V and J are TRBV20-1 and TRBJ2-7, with no clear D. From germline, CDR1 is DFQATT and CDR2 SNEGSKA (reference sequence). V was shortened by 5 bases and J by 2 bases, with 4 bases between the two germline ends. This CDR3 contains 10 residues. As DNA, the CDR3 is TGCAGTGCTCAAGCCTACGAGCAGTACTTC. It codes for CSAQAYEQYF.

In the case of this clonotype: Possible read error: a much larger clone is one base away. This chain links TRBV6-4 with TRBJ1-4, with D possibly matching TRBD1 (5 bases). Trimming pared 6 bases from V and 6 bases from J, leaving 14 bases between. The CDR3 is 14 amino acids. The germline gives CDR1 MRHNA, CDR2 SNTAGT. The CDR3 reads CASSVGIGDEKLFF. Here the CDR3 DNA reads TGTGCCAGCAGCGTTGGGATAGGGGATGAAAAACTGTTTTTT.

The chain couples TRBV5-1 to TRBJ2-7, with a tentative D call TRBD1 (6 bases). The CDR3 covers 14 residues. Germline V lookup: CDR1 SGHRS, CDR2 YFSETQ. The V and J ends lost 2 bases and 3 bases respectively, with 12 bases between them. The CDR3, as DNA: TGCGCCAGCAGCTTCCGGGACACCGGCTACGAGCAGTACTTC. Its translation is CASSFRDTGYEQYF.

This clonotype was detected ten times or more. This chain uses TRBV27 with TRBJ2-7; a weak D match, TRBD1 (5 bases). The CDR3 loop spans 13 amino acids. Germline V gene lookup returns CDR1 MNHEY and CDR2 SMNVEV (reference sequence). Trimming stripped 2 bases from V and 2 bases from J, with 7 bases between. CDR3 in DNA: TGTGCCAGCAGTTTAGACAGTACCTACGAGCAGTACTTC. Translating it yields CASSLDSTYEQYF.

This sequence joins TRBV30 and TRBJ2-7, with D perhaps TRBD1 (5 bases). Trimming stripped 2 bases from V and 0 bases from J, with 23 bases between. Germline CDR1 and CDR2: GTSNPN and SVGIG (reference sequence). This CDR3 is 18 amino acids long. CDR3 loop: CAWSFRNVRTLRSYEQYF. CDR3 bases: TGTGCCTGGAGTTTTCGAAATGTCCGGACACTACGCTCCTACGAGCAGTACTTC.